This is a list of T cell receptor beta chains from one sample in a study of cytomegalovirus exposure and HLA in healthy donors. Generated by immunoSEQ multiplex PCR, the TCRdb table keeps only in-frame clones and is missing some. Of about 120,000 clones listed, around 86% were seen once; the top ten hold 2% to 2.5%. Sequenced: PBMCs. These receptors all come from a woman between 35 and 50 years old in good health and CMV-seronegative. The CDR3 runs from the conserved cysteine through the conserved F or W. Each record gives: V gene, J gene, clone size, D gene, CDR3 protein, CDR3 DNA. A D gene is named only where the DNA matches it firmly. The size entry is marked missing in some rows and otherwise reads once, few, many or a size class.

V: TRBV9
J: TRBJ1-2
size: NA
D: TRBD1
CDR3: CASSVDWDRVYGYTF
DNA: TGTGCCAGCAGCGTAGATTGGGACAGGGTTTATGGCTACACCTTC

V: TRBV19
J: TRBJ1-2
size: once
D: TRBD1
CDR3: CASRTGGSYGYTF
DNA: TGTGCCAGTAGGACAGGGGGTTCCTATGGCTACACCTTC

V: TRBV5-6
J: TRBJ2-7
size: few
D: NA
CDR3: CASSIRQMKSYEQYF
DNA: TGTGCCAGCAGCATAAGACAGATGAAATCCTACGAGCAGTACTTC

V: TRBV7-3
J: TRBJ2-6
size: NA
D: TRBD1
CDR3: CASSSRGTGPGANVLTF
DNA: TGTGCCAGCAGCTCCCGCGGGACAGGGCCAGGGGCCAACGTCCTGACTTTC

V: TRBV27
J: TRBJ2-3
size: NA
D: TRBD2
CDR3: CASSLRELGDTQYF
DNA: TGTGCCAGCAGTTTGCGGGAGCTAGGGGATACGCAGTATTTT

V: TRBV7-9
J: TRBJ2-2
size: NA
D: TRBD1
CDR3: CASSYGTGVIGELFF
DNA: TGTGCCAGCAGCTACGGGACAGGGGTCATCGGGGAGCTGTTTTTT

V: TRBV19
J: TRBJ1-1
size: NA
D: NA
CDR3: CASRDYREGTEAFF
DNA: TGTGCCAGTAGGGACTATCGGGAGGGGACTGAAGCTTTCTTT

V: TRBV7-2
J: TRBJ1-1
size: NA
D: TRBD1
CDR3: CASSKATGAKLPNTEAFF
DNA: TGTGCCAGCAGCAAAGCAACAGGGGCGAAGCTCCCGAACACTGAAGCTTTCTTT

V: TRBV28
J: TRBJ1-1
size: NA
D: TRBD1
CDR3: CASSLDRVFPFNTEAFF
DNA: TGTGCCAGCAGTTTGGACAGGGTTTTCCCCTTCAACACTGAAGCTTTCTTT

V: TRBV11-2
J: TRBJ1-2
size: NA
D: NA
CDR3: CASRNGGAANYGYTF
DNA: TGTGCCAGCAGGAACGGAGGGGCGGCTAACTATGGCTACACCTTC

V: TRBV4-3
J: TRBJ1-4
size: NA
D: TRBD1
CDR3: CASSQGPGQGAVNRNEKLFF
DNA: TGCGCCAGCAGCCAAGGGCCGGGACAGGGCGCCGTTAACCGTAATGAAAAACTGTTTTTT

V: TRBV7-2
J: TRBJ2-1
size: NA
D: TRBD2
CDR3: CASSPAGTSAYNEQFF
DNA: TGTGCCAGCAGCCCAGCCGGGACTAGCGCATACAATGAGCAGTTCTTC

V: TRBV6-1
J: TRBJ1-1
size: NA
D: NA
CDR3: CASMDIYNTEAFF
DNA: TGTGCCAGCATGGACATTTACAACACTGAAGCTTTCTTT

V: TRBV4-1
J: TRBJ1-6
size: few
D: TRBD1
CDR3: CASSQGQGATSGSPLHF
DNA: TGCGCCAGCAGCCAAGGGCAGGGGGCTACTAGTGGATCACCCCTCCACTTT

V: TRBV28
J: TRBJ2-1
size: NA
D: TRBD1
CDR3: CASPPGGFFSYNEQFF
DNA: TGTGCCAGCCCGCCAGGGGGCTTCTTCTCCTACAATGAGCAGTTCTTC

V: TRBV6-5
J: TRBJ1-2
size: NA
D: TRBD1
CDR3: CASSYPDRTGMGYTF
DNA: TGTGCCAGCAGTTACCCAGATCGGACAGGGATGGGCTACACCTTC

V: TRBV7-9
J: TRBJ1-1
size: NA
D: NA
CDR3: CASSLRLESGTEAFF
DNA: TGTGCCAGCAGCTTACGTTTGGAATCGGGCACTGAAGCTTTCTTT

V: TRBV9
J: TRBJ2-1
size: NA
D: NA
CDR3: CASSVEWDFSYNEQFF
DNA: TGTGCCAGCAGCGTAGAGTGGGACTTCTCCTACAATGAGCAGTTCTTC

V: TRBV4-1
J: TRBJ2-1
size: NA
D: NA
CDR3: CASSQRETLNEQFF
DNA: TGCGCCAGCAGCCAACGGGAAACACTTAATGAGCAGTTCTTC

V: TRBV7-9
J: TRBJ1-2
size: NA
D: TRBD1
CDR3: CSSSLSGQADGYTF
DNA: TGTTCCAGCAGCCTTAGCGGACAGGCGGATGGCTACACCTTC

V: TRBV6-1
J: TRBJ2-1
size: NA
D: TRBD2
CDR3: CASSRGLESPEQFF
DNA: TGTGCCAGCAGTCGGGGACTAGAAAGTCCGGAGCAGTTCTTC

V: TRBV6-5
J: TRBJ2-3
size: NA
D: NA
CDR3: CASRRDSRSTDTQYF
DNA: TGTGCCAGCAGACGTGACAGTCGCAGCACAGATACGCAGTATTTT

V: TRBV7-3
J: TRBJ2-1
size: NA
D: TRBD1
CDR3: CASSNTGGRYNEQFF
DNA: TGTGCCAGCAGCAATACAGGGGGGAGGTACAATGAGCAGTTCTTC

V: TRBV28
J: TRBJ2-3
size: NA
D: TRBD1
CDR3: CASSPWDRETDTQYF
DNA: TGTGCCAGCAGTCCGTGGGACAGGGAGACAGATACGCAGTATTTT